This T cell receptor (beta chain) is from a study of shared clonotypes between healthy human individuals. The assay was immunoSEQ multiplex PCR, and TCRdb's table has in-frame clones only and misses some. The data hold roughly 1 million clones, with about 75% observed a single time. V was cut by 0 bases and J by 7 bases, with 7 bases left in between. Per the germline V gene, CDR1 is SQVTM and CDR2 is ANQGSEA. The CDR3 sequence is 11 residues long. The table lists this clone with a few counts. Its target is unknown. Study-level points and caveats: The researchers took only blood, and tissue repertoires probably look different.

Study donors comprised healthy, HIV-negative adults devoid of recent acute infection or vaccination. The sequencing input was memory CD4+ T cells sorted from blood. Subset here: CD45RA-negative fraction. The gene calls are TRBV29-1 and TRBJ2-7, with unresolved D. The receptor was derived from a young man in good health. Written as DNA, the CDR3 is TGCAGCGTTGAAGAGGATCGGGAGCAGTACTTC. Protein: CSVEEDREQYF.